This record looks at one TCR beta chain sequence and its context. No antigen is known for it. The record originates from a study of T-cell memory formation after mild COVID-19. In the study overall: Largely, the TCR clusters proved donor specific.

Germline-derived CDR1 and CDR2 are MGHRA and YSYEKL. CDR3 size: 15 residues. Trimming removed 0 bases at V and 0 bases at J, with 8 bases between. Constant-segment primers served in 5'RACE that generated TCR alpha and TCR beta cDNA libraries bearing sample barcodes and UMIs. TCRdb called the 5' RACE reads again in MiXCR, with one record for every CDR3 protein. The repertoire holds hundreds of thousands of distinct CDR3 sequences, roughly 22% seen once, with roughly 8.3% in the top ten. Whole-study findings and limits: Second-wave clones that peaked on day 37 lacked confirmed SARS-CoV-2 specificity. Cross-reactive memory apparently joined, as some responding clones appeared in pre-infection memory.

The V and J genes are TRBV4-1 and TRBJ1-2; no definite D call. The TCR comes from an adult woman who had mild COVID-19 (a few samples of this study predate the infection). Cell type and time point are not known. Sequenced sample: PBMCs or a T cell subset sorted from them (not recorded which). In nucleotides, the CDR3 is TGCGCCAGCAGCCAAGATGAGAGTTCTAACTATGGCTACACCTTC. Amino acids: CASSQDESSNYGYTF.